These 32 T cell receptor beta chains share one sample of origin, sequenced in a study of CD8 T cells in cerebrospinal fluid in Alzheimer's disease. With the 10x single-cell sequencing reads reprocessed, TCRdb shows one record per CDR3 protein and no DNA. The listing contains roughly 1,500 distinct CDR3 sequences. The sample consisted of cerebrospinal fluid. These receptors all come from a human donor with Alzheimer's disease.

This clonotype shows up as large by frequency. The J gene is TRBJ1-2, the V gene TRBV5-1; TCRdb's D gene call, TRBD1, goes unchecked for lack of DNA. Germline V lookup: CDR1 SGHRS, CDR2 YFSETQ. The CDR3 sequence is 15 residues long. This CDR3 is CASRPQGPSGYGYTF.

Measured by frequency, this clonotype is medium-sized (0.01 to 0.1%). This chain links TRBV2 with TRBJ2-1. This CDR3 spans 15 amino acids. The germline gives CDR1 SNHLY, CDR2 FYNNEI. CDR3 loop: CASMYGGRAYNEQFF.

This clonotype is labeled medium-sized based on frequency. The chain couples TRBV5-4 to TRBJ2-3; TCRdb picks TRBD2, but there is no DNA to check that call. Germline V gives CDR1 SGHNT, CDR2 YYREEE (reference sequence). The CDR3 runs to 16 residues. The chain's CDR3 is CASSLRLLAETDTQYF.

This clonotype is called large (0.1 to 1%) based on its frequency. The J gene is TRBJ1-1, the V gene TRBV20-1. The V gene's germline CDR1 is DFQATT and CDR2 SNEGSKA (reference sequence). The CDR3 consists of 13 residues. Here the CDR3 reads CSARKGVNTEAFF.

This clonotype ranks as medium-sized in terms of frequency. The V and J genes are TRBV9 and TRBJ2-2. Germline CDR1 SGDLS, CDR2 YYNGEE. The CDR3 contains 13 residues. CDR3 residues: CASSVGWTGELFF.

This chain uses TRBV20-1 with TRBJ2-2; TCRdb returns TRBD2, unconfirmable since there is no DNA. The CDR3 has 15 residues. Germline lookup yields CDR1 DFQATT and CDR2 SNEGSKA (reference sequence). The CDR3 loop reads CSARATSGGTGELFF.

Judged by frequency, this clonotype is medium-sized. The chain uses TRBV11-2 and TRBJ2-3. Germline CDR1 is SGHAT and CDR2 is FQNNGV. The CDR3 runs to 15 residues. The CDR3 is CASSFRGVSTDTQYF.

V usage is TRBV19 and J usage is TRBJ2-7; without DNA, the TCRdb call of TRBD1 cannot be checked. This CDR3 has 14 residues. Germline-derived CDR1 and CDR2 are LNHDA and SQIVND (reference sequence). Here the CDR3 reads CASSAGTGPYEQYF.

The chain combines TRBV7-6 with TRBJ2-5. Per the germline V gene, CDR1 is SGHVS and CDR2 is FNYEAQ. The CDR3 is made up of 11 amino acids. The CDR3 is CASSFQGTQYF. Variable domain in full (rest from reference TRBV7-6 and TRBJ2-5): GAGVSQSPRYKVTKRGQDVALRCDPISGHVSLYWYRQALGQGPEFLTYFNYEAQQDKSGLPNDRFSAERPEGSISTLTIQRTEQRDSAMYRCASSFQGTQYFGPGTRLLVL.

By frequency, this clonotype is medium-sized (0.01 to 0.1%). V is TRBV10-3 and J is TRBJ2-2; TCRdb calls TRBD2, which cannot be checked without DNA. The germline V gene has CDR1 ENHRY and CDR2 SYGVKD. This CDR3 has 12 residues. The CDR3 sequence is CAIFGGAGELFF.

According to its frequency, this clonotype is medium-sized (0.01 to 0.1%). The CDR3 sequence: CASSQDGQPLEAFF. V gene TRBV4-1 combines with J gene TRBJ1-1; TCRdb reports TRBD1, a call that lacks DNA to check it against. The germline CDR1 and CDR2 sequences are MGHRA and YSYEKL. The CDR3 length is 14 residues.

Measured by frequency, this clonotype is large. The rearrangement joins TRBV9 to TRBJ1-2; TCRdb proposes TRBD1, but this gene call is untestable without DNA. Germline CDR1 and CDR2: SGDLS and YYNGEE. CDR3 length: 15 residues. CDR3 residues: CASSVDGGPQRGYTF.

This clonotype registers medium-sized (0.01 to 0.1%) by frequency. The CDR3: CASRGRRLASYSDTQYF. The genes are TRBV12-3 or TRBV12-4 and TRBJ2-3; lacking DNA, the TRBD2 call made by TCRdb goes unchecked. The CDR3 runs 17 residues.

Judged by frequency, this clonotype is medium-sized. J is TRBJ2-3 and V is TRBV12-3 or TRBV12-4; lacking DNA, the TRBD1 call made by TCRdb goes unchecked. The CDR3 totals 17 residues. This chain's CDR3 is CASSLWLAGVGTDTQYF.

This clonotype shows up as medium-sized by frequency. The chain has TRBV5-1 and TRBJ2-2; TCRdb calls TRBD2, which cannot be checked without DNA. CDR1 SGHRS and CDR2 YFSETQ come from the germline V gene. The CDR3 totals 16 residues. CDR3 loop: CASSRRTSGNTGELFF.

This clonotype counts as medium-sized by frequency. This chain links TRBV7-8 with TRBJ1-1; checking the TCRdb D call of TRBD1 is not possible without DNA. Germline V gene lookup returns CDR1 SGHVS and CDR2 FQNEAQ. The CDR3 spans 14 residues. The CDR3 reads CASSPRGGTTEAFF. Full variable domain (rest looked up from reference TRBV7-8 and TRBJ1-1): GAGVSQSPRYKVAKRGQDVALRCDPISGHVSLFWYQQALGQGPEFLTYFQNEAQLDKSGLPSDRFFAERPEGSVSTLKIQRTQQEDSAVYLCASSPRGGTTEAFFGQGTRLTVV.

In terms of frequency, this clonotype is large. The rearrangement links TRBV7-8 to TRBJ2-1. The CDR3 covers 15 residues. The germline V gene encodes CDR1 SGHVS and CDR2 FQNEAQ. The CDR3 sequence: CASSLATSSYNEQFF.

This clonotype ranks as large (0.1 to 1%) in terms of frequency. CDR3 loop: CASSSRGQGIEQYF. The chain employs TRBV5-5 and TRBJ2-7; the D gene TCRdb calls, TRBD1, cannot be checked with no DNA. This CDR3 has 14 residues. Germline CDR1 is SGHKS and CDR2 is YYEKEE (reference sequence).

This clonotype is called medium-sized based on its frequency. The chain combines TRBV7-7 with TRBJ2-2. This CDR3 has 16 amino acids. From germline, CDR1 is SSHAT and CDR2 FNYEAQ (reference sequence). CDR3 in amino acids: CASSLAPGANTGELFF.

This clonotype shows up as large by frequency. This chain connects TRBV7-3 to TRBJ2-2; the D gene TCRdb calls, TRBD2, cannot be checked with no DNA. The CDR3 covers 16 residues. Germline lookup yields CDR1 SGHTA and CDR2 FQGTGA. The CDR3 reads CASSLTSLAGTGELFF.

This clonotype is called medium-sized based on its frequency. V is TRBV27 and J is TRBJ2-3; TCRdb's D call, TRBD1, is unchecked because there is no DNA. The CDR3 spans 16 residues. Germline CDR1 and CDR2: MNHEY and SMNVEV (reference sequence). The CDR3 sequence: CASSFPGGPGTDTQYF.

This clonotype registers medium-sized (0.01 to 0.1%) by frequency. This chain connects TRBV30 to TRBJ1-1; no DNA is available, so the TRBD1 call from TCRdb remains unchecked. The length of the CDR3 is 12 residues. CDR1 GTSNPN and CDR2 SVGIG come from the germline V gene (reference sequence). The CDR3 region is CAWSPLGTQAFF.

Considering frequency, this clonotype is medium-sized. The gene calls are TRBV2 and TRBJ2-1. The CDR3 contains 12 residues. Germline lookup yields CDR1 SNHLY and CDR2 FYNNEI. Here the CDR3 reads CASGELPNEQFF.

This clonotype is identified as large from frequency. This CDR3 is CASGTYSNQPQHF. The chain uses TRBV7-2 and TRBJ1-5; TCRdb returns TRBD1, unconfirmable since there is no DNA. Germline V gene lookup returns CDR1 SGHTA and CDR2 FQGNSA. This CDR3 is 13 amino acids long.

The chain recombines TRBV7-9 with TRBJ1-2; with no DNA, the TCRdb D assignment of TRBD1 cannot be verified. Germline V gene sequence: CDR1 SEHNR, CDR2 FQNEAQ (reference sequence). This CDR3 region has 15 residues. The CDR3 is CASSPGGSLGYGYTF.

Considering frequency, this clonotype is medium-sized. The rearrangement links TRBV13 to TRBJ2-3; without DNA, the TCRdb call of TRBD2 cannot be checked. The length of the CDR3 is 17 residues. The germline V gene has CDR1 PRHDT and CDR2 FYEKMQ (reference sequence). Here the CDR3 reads CASSLAGLAGVTDTQYF.

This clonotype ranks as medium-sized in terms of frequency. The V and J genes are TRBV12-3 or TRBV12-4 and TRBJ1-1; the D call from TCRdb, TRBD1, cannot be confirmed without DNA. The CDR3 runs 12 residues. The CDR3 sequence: CASTLESVEAFF.

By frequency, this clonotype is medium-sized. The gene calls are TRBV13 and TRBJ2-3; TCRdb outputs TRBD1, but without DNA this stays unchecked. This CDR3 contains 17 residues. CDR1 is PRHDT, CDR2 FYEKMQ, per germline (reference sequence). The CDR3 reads CASTNRIGYRGQDTQYF.

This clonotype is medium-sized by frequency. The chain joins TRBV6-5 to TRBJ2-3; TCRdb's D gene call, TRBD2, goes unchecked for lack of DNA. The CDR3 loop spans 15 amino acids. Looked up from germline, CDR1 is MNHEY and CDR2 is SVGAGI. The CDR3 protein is CASSYEASPPNTQYF.

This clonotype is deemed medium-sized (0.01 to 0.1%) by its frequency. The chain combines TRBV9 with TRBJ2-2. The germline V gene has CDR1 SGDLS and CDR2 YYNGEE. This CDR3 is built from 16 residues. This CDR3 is CASTRRGSSNTGELFF.

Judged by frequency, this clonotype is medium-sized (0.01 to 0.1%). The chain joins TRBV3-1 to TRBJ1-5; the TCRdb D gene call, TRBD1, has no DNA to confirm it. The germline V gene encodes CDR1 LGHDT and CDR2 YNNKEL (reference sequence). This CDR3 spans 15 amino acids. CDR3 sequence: CASSGTGNSNQPQHF.

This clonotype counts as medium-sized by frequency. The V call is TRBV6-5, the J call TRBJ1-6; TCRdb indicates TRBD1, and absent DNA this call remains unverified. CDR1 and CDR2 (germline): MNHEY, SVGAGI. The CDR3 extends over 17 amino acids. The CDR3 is CASSGQGTSSYNSPLHF.